This T cell receptor (beta chain) was obtained from a study of technical replicates of blood from a few donors. In germline, CDR1 is SGDLS, CDR2 YYNGEE. Trimming took 3 bases from V and 4 from J, leaving 20 bases between them. The length of the CDR3 is 16 residues. Sequenced by immunoSEQ multiplex PCR; TCRdb stores in-frame clones only, minus some. The data contain about 97,000 clones, 95% to 96% of them seen just once; the ten biggest clones take up less than 0.45%. The genes are TRBV9 and TRBJ2-7; D possibly corresponds to TRBD1 (6 bases). The TCR comes from a human donor in good health. Sequences were obtained from T cells isolated from PBMCs. Written as DNA, the CDR3 is TGTGCCAGCAGCGCTAGCAACAGTCAGGGGATGTACGAGCAGTACTTC. Residues: CASSASNSQGMYEQYF. The full variable domain, in which reference TRBV9 and TRBJ2-7 provide the parts outside the CDR3, is DSGVTQTPKHLITATGQRVTLRCSPRSGDLSVYWYQQSLDQGLQFLIQYYNGEERAKGNILERFSAQQFPDLHSELNLSSLELGDSALYFCASSASNSQGMYEQYFGPGTRLTVT.